Reported below is one TCR beta chain. Its binding antigen is unknown. The data were produced on an Illumina HiSeq 2000. The TCR beta cDNA libraries were made using 5'RACE template switching, a step that added both a universal primer site and unique molecular identifiers. Priming for cDNA synthesis came from the TCR beta constant segment, and two successive PCR amplification steps followed. In the paper's pipeline: MIGEC handled demultiplexing of the reads and grouping by UMI, while MiTCR was used to assemble and quantify clonotypes. Only TCR cDNA sequences supported by at least two reads were kept to exclude erroneous sequences. Downstream repertoire analysis used the tcR package, and clonotypes were matched across fractions by CDR3 nucleotide sequence plus V segment. Antigen specificity was annotated against VDJdb with VDJmatch, allowing one amino acid substitution in CDR3. Each CDR3 protein sequence appears as one entry after TCRdb reprocessed the reads, and no DNA is included. The V and J calls here are based on TCRdb, not the publication. This sample's records show about 450,000 distinct CDR3 sequences. Together, the top ten hold 7.3% of the sample.

CDR1 and CDR2 (DFQATT, SNEGSKA) derive from the germline V gene (reference sequence). Inclusive of the bounding cysteine and phenylalanine, the CDR3 is 13 residues long. The record lacks a DNA sequence. This sample stems from a study of T cells expressing NK-cell markers (dated by TCRdb to about 2020). For context, the study as a whole: Eight donors provided sorted CD3+CD56+NKG2C+, CD3+CD56+NKG2C- and CD3+CD56-NKG2C+ T-cell subsets, whose TCR beta-chain repertoires were profiled. Libraries were sequenced as 2 x 150 bp reads on Illumina HiSeq 2000/2500, MiSeq or NextSeq. Among the eight sequenced donors, seven were HCMV-seropositive and one was HCMV-seronegative. All eight donors whose samples were sequenced were randomly selected healthy volunteers, three of them men and five women. The paper's findings and limits, for the study overall: Whether the expanded NKG2C-expressing T cell clones were specific for HCMV antigens remained unclear. Those dominant clonotypes were again the most abundant among CD3+CD56-NKG2C+ cells in several donors, at 28.3-60.1%. In several donors, the dominant CD3+CD56+NKG2C+ clonotypes were found to rank among the top 10 CD8+ clonotypes and to make up about 1.0-7.5% of CD8+ T cells.

HCMV serostatus was determined by detecting HCMV-specific IgG in serum with a commercial ELISA kit. Ficoll density gradient centrifugation was used to isolate peripheral blood mononuclear cells from blood. The origin of this receptor is a woman between 18 and 69 years old in good health. The sequenced sample was blood T cells: a sorted CD56 or NKG2C T cell subset, CD4+ or CD8+ T cells, or bulk PBMC T cells (not recorded which). The sequence joins TRBV20-1 to TRBJ1-6; checking the TCRdb D call of TRBD1 is not possible without DNA. The encoded CDR3 is CSAPPDGGSPLHF.